Detailed here is one T cell receptor beta chain. This entry belongs to a study of T-cell reconstitution after alpha-beta-depleted transplantation in children. Construction of the TCRbeta library involved unique molecular identifiers. Each CDR3 protein gets one entry after TCRdb re-called the PCR reads with MiXCR. This table holds 380,000 or so distinct CDR3 sequences, 13% found once. The specimen comprised PBMCs, sampled from the stem cell graft. This clonotype was sampled from a human donor who donated a stem cell graft to a child with Fanconi anemia.

Here the CDR3 DNA reads TGCAGCGCTGGACAGGGAAGCTATGGCTACACCTTC. It encodes CSAGQGSYGYTF. This sequence joins TRBV29-1 and TRBJ1-2, with 8 bases identical to TRBD1. The CDR3 totals 12 residues. Per germline, CDR1 SQVTM and CDR2 ANQGSEA. V gave up 7 bases and J gave up 4 bases; unmatched junction bases: 5.